The 28 T cell receptor beta chains in this list originate from one sample, sequenced in a study of graft-versus-host responses after intestinal transplantation. Their specific antigens are unknown. Using immunoSEQ multiplex PCR, the repertoire was profiled, and TCRdb retains in-frame clones only, with some absent. The repertoire consists of about 100,000 clones, with about 88% occurring once and the leading ten covering around 1%. The sample consisted of unstimulated CD4+ T cells sorted from spleen or lymph node cells, taken before transplant. The receptors derive from a human donor who was the organ donor for an intestinal transplant.

This clone has a single count. The chain combines TRBV9 with TRBJ2-1, with D perhaps TRBD2 (6 bases). Germline V CDR1 and CDR2: SGDLS, YYNGEE. The CDR3 spans 16 residues. The V gene lost 4 bases and the J gene lost 7 bases, with 21 bases spanning the gap. CDR3 sequence (DNA): TGTGCCAGCAGCTCAACCTCCGGGGGAACTCCGAATGAGCAGTTCTTC. Translated, it gives CASSSTSGGTPNEQFF.

This sequence joins TRBV11-2 and TRBJ2-1; 13 bases map to TRBD2. Germline values: CDR1 SGHAT, CDR2 FQNNGV. J lost 7 bases, V lost 8 bases, and 11 bases had no gene match. This CDR3 has 16 amino acids. DNA for the CDR3: TGTGCCAGCGGAGAAGCACTAGCGGGGGGGGAAAATGAGCAGTTCTTC. Translated, it gives CASGEALAGGENEQFF.

The chain uses TRBV28 and TRBJ1-2; TRBD1 might be the D (5 bases). The germline gives CDR1 MDHEN, CDR2 SYDVKM. The CDR3 is 12 residues long. V was cut by 6 bases and J by 7 bases, with 12 bases left in between. The CDR3 loop is CASSPSGLGYTF. DNA for the CDR3: TGTGCCAGCAGCCCTTCAGGGCTTGGCTACACCTTC.

The chain carries TRBV28 and TRBJ1-4; no reliable D call. V was trimmed by 1 base and J by 0 bases, leaving 3 bases between them. The CDR3 length is 14 residues. Germline V gene sequence: CDR1 MDHEN, CDR2 SYDVKM. CDR3 nucleotides: TGTGCCAGCAGTTTATATGCAACTAATGAAAAACTGTTTTTT. This sequence encodes CASSLYATNEKLFF.

V is TRBV19 and J is TRBJ2-7; 9 bases agree with TRBD1. V lost 5 bases and J lost 0; bases outside the gene matches: 5. Germline lookup yields CDR1 LNHDA and CDR2 SQIVND (reference sequence). The CDR3 loop spans 15 amino acids. CDR3 in amino acids: CASSPRDRASYEQYF. CDR3 sequence (DNA): TGTGCCAGTAGTCCCCGGGACAGGGCCTCCTACGAGCAGTACTTC.

CDR3 region: CASSDRAPLRPQHF. In DNA, the CDR3 is TGTGCCAGCAGTGATCGGGCACCCCTACGTCCCCAGCATTTT. The V and J genes are TRBV6-4 and TRBJ1-5; D is uncertain. The CDR3 sequence is 14 residues long. The germline V gene has CDR1 MRHNA and CDR2 SNTAGT. Trimming removed 3 bases from V and 10 bases from J, with 16 bases in between.

In its sample, this clone was seen once. This rearrangement joins TRBV4-1 to TRBJ2-1; possible D gene TRBD2, 7 bases. From germline, CDR1 is MGHRA and CDR2 YSYEKL. The CDR3 runs to 15 residues. V gave up 5 bases and J gave up 0 bases, with 11 bases separating them. CDR3 sequence: CASSWGGSSYNEQFF. The CDR3 DNA reads TGCGCCAGCAGCTGGGGGGGCAGCTCCTACAATGAGCAGTTCTTC.

The chain joins TRBV9 to TRBJ2-5; TRBD1 aligns across 8 bases. Germline V lookup: CDR1 SGDLS, CDR2 YYNGEE. The CDR3 has 13 amino acids. V was pared by 3 bases and J by 3 bases, with 1 base of the junction left unmatched. CDR3: CASSETGEETQYF. DNA for the CDR3: TGTGCCAGCAGCGAGACAGGGGAAGAGACCCAGTACTTC.

The chain has TRBV18 and TRBJ2-5; D gene uncertain. The CDR3 is made up of 15 amino acids. Germline V gene sequence: CDR1 KGHSH, CDR2 LQKENI. The germline V and J ends were trimmed by 6 bases and 2 bases, with 16 bases remaining between them. CDR3 region: CASSPGQIGQETQYF. CDR3 coding DNA: TGTGCCAGCTCCCCCGGTCAGATCGGACAAGAGACCCAGTACTTC.

V and J are TRBV10-1 and TRBJ2-5, with D possibly being TRBD1 or TRBD2 (6 bases each). The CDR3 covers 13 residues. Trimming left V 3 bases short and J 5 bases short, with 10 bases between. Per the germline V gene, CDR1 is WNHNN and CDR2 is SYGVQD (reference sequence). CDR3 amino acids: CASSDGGEETQYF. In DNA, the CDR3 is TGCGCCAGCAGTGACGGGGGCGAGGAGACCCAGTACTTC.

The V and J genes are TRBV4-2 and TRBJ1-5, with 7 bases matching TRBD1. V shed 0 bases, J shed 5 bases, and the junction held 7 bases outside the gene matches. Per the germline V gene, CDR1 is LGHNA and CDR2 is YNFKEQ. This CDR3 has 16 amino acids. This CDR3 reads CASSQDEGQKYQPQHF. CDR3 bases: TGTGCCAGCAGCCAAGATGAGGGACAGAAGTATCAGCCCCAGCATTTT.

V is TRBV2 and J is TRBJ1-1, with 10 nucleotides matching TRBD1. Germline V CDR1 and CDR2: SNHLY, FYNNEI. Trimming cost V 6 bases and J 7 bases; bases outside gene matches: 5. This CDR3 has 13 residues. The CDR3 sequence: CASRPGTGVEAFF. CDR3 in DNA: TGTGCCAGCAGGCCCGGGACAGGGGTTGAAGCTTTCTTT.

This clone was detected only once. The rearrangement joins TRBV27 to TRBJ2-3; D is undetermined. There are 14 residues in the CDR3. In germline, CDR1 is MNHEY, CDR2 SMNVEV (reference sequence). The V end was cut by 3 bases, the J end by 0 bases, with 7 bases between. CDR3 protein: CASSFTPSTDTQYF. As DNA, the CDR3 is TGTGCCAGCAGTTTTACCCCCAGCACAGATACGCAGTATTTT.

The CDR3 DNA follows: TGTGCCAGCAGTGAGAAAACAGGGAATAGCAATCAGCCCCAGCATTTT. Its translation: CASSEKTGNSNQPQHF. The J gene is TRBJ1-5, the V gene TRBV6-1; possibly TRBD1 for D (6 bases). The CDR3 loop spans 16 amino acids. In germline, CDR1 is MNHNS, CDR2 SASEGT. V dropped 3 bases and J dropped 0 bases, with 12 bases sitting between them.

This rearrangement joins TRBV19 to TRBJ2-7; 10 bases match TRBD1. Germline V gives CDR1 LNHDA, CDR2 SQIVND (reference sequence). CDR3 length: 14 amino acids. V lost 9 bases to trimming and J lost 0 bases; unmatched junction nucleotides: 5. The CDR3: CASGQGVSSYEQYF. CDR3 coding DNA: TGTGCCAGCGGACAGGGGGTGAGCTCCTACGAGCAGTACTTC.

V usage is TRBV15 and J usage is TRBJ2-5; unclear D gene. The CDR3 covers 15 residues. The V gene lost 1 base and the J gene lost 2 bases, with 11 bases spanning the gap. Germline lookup yields CDR1 LNHNV and CDR2 YYDKDF (reference sequence). The DNA of the CDR3 is TGTGCCACCAGCAGAGTCGGAGTAAGACAAGAGACCCAGTACTTC. It specifies CATSRVGVRQETQYF. Full variable domain (remainder filled in from reference TRBV15 and TRBJ2-5): DAMVIQNPRYQVTQFGKPVTLSCSQTLNHNVMYWYQQKSSQAPKLLFHYYDKDFNNEADTPDNFQSRRPNTSFCFLDIRSPGLGDTAMYLCATSRVGVRQETQYFGPGTRLLVL.

The rearrangement links TRBV5-6 to TRBJ1-6, with 7 bases matching TRBD1. The CDR3 has 16 amino acids. V shed 0 bases, J shed 6 bases, and the junction held 6 bases outside the gene matches. Germline V lookup: CDR1 SGHDT, CDR2 YYEEEE. The CDR3 reads CASSLVQGGVNSPLHF. CDR3 coding DNA: TGTGCCAGCAGCTTGGTCCAGGGGGGGGTTAATTCACCCCTCCACTTT. Looking up the rest from reference TRBV5-6 and TRBJ1-6 gives the full variable domain: DAGVTQSPTHLIKTRGQQVTLRCSPKSGHDTVSWYQQALGQGPQFIFQYYEEEERQRGNFPDRFSGHQFPNYSSELNVNALLLGDSALYLCASSLVQGGVNSPLHFGNGTRLTVT.

J is TRBJ2-1 and V is TRBV6-5; 8 positions match TRBD1. Per germline, CDR1 MNHEY and CDR2 SVGAGI. This CDR3 is built from 13 residues. The V gene end was trimmed by 8 bases and the J gene end by 8 bases; junction bases not matched to a gene: 8. CDR3 amino acids: CASSRGQEDEQFF. The CDR3 DNA follows: TGTGCCAGCTCCAGGGGGCAAGAAGATGAGCAGTTCTTC.

V is TRBV2 and J is TRBJ2-7; maybe TRBD2 (5 bases). This CDR3 region has 16 residues. Germline V CDR1 and CDR2: SNHLY, FYNNEI. Trimming removed 2 bases at V and 5 bases at J, with 19 bases between. The CDR3 region has the DNA TGTGCCAGCAGTGAACCGGGCCTCGGGGTGAACCACGAGCAGTACTTC. Its translation is CASSEPGLGVNHEQYF.

V usage is TRBV27 and J usage is TRBJ2-5; D perhaps matches TRBD2 (6 bases). V lost 3 bases and J 5 bases, leaving 16 bases between the germline ends. Germline CDR1 is MNHEY and CDR2 is SMNVEV (reference sequence). CDR3 length equals 15 residues. The CDR3 region has the DNA TGTGCCAGCAGTTTGAAGGGGCGAGCGGGCGAGACCCAGTACTTC. Its protein is CASSLKGRAGETQYF.

This clone was counted once. The CDR3 region has the DNA TGTGCCAGCAGATTTATACAGGGTTTCTCTTCCTCGACTAATGAAAAACTGTTTTTT. Its translation is CASRFIQGFSSSTNEKLFF. The rearrangement links TRBV5-6 to TRBJ1-4; weak D call: TRBD1 (6 bases). Germline lookup yields CDR1 SGHDT and CDR2 YYEEEE. This CDR3 has 19 amino acids. Trimming cost V 5 bases and J 2 bases, with 25 bases left between them.

This rearrangement joins TRBV6-1 to TRBJ1-4; D remains ambiguous. The CDR3 runs to 12 residues. Trimming shortened V by 5 bases and J by 12 bases, and 13 bases separated the two germline ends. Germline CDR1 MNHNS, CDR2 SASEGT. CDR3 sequence reads: CASSRAVAELFF. The CDR3 region has the DNA TGTGCCAGCAGTCGGGCAGTCGCGGAACTGTTTTTT.

The J gene is TRBJ2-7, the V gene TRBV5-5; the match to TRBD1 covers 8 bases. The ends lost 3 bases at V and 2 bases at J; junction bases unmatched: 7. Germline assignment: CDR1 SGHKS and CDR2 YYEKEE (reference sequence). The CDR3 extends over 15 amino acids. The CDR3 nucleotides read TGTGCCAGCAGCTGGGAGTGGACAGGGACCTACGAGCAGTACTTC. Its translation is CASSWEWTGTYEQYF. Drawing the rest from reference TRBV5-5 and TRBJ2-7, the complete variable domain is DAGVTQSPTHLIKTRGQQVTLRCSPISGHKSVSWYQQVLGQGPQFIFQYYEKEERGRGNFPDRFSARQFPNYSSELNVNALLLGDSALYLCASSWEWTGTYEQYFGPGTRLTVT.

The chain has TRBV30 and TRBJ1-2; D is uncertain. The ends were cut back, 0 bases at V and 8 bases at J, with 10 bases in the middle. Germline V CDR1 and CDR2: GTSNPN, SVGIG (reference sequence). This CDR3 region has 12 residues. The CDR3 DNA follows: TGTGCCTGGAGTGTACTCCCTCGAGGCTACACCTTC. Protein sequence: CAWSVLPRGYTF.

The chain recombines TRBV7-7 with TRBJ2-3; weak D call: TRBD2 (6 bases). The CDR3 length is 14 residues. Per germline, CDR1 SSHAT and CDR2 FNYEAQ (reference sequence). V was clipped by 5 bases and J by 1 base, with 10 bases between them. The CDR3 coding sequence is TGTGCCAGCAGCCCTAGCGCCGGCACAGATACGCAGTATTTT. Amino acids: CASSPSAGTDTQYF.

This clone has only one observation. The chain combines TRBV7-2 with TRBJ2-2; tentative D call: TRBD1 (5 bases). The CDR3 spans 16 residues. CDR1 and CDR2 (germline): SGHTA, FQGNSA. Trimming removed 0 bases from V and 6 bases from J, with 14 bases in between. The CDR3: CASSLAGPPIAGELFF. The CDR3 DNA reads TGTGCCAGCAGCTTAGCGGGGCCTCCCATCGCCGGGGAGCTGTTTTTT. The full variable domain, rest sourced from reference TRBV7-2 and TRBJ2-2, is GAGVSQSPSNKVTEKGKDVELRCDPISGHTALYWYRQSLGQGLEFLIYFQGNSAPDKSGLPSDRFSAERTGGSVSTLTIQRTQQEDSAVYLCASSLAGPPIAGELFFGEGSRLTVL.

A single count supports this clone. The chain combines TRBV28 with TRBJ1-5; 7 positions agree with TRBD1. Unmatched junction bases numbered 6, after V lost 5 bases and J lost 2 bases. The CDR3 is 15 amino acids. The germline V gene has CDR1 MDHEN and CDR2 SYDVKM. As DNA, the CDR3 is TGTGCCAGCAGTCTCCGGCAGGGGGGCAATCAGCCCCAGCATTTT. This sequence encodes CASSLRQGGNQPQHF.

The chain has TRBV30 and TRBJ1-2, with a tentative D call TRBD1 (6 bases). Germline lookup yields CDR1 GTSNPN and CDR2 SVGIG (reference sequence). Trimming removed 0 bases at V and 8 bases at J, with 13 bases between. The CDR3 loop spans 13 amino acids. In DNA form, the CDR3 reads TGTGCCTGGAGTGTACAGCCGGGGGGCGGCTACACCTTC. Translated: CAWSVQPGGGYTF.